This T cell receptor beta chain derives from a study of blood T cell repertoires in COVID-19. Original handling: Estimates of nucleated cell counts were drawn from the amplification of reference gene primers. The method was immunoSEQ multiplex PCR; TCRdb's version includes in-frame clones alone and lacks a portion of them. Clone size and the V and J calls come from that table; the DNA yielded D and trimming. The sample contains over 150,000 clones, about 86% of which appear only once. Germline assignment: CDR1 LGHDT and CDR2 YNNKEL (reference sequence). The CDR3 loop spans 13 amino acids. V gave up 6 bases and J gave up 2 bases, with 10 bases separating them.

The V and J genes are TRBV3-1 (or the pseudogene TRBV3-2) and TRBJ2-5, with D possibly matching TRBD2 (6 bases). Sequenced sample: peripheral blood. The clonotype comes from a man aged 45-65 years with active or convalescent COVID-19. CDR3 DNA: TGTGCCAGCAGGGGGGGTGCACAAGAGACCCAGTACTTC. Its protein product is CASRGGAQETQYF.